This T cell receptor (beta chain) was found in a study of blood T cell repertoires in COVID-19. The overall study: There were acute and convalescent COVID-19 samples, and they came from the United States, Italy and Spain. From T cells, B-cell-depleted T cells, or PBMCs came the material, which was cDNA or gDNA.

Sequencing used immunoSEQ multiplex PCR; TCRdb keeps in-frame clones, though not all of them. The sample carries 280,000 or so clones, over 75% recorded once. Specimen: peripheral blood. The receptor comes from a human donor in a cohort sampled during active COVID-19.

CDR3 residues: CAWSPEVPTGELFF. CDR3 DNA: TGTGCCTGGAGCCCGGAGGTTCCCACCGGGGAGCTGTTTTTT. The rearrangement uses TRBV30 and TRBJ2-2; tentatively, D is TRBD2 (5 bases). This CDR3 spans 14 amino acids. Germline CDR1 GTSNPN, CDR2 SVGIG (reference sequence). Deletions cut 3 bases from V and 4 bases from J, with 12 bases between.